The 19 T cell receptor beta chains below were found in one sample sequenced in a study of blood T cell repertoires in COVID-19. Clones were sequenced by immunoSEQ multiplex PCR, and TCRdb holds only the in-frame ones, with some missing. The repertoire holds fewer than 350,000 clones, with 70% to 90% as singletons. Sequencing input: PBMCs or T cells enriched from blood (not recorded which). The receptors derive from a man between 25 and 39 years old who had recovered from COVID-19.

V is TRBV5-1 and J is TRBJ2-1, with 10 bases lining up with TRBD2. The CDR3 runs 16 residues. V gave up 0 bases and J gave up 10 bases; unmatched junction bases: 10. The germline CDR1 and CDR2 sequences are SGHRS and YFSETQ. Here the CDR3 DNA reads TGCGCCAGCAGCTTGGCCACTAGCGGGGAGGGAGAGGAGCAGTTCTTC. The encoded protein is CASSLATSGEGEEQFF.

The rearrangement links TRBV5-1 to TRBJ1-2; 7 bases agree with TRBD1. CDR1 SGHRS and CDR2 YFSETQ come from the germline V gene. V was clipped by 4 bases and J by 5 bases; unmatched bases: 11. CDR3 length equals 15 residues. CDR3 loop: CASSPGTRQGYGYTF. Written as DNA, the CDR3 is TGCGCCAGCAGCCCCGGCACGAGACAGGGTTATGGCTACACCTTC.

This clone has just a few counts. The chain joins TRBV4-2 to TRBJ1-1; no firm D call. Germline values: CDR1 LGHNA, CDR2 YNFKEQ. Trimming took 4 bases from V and 3 from J, leaving 21 bases between them. CDR3 length: 17 amino acids. The CDR3 bases are TGTGCCAGCAGCCGCGCCACGTCGGGAGGAACTTACACTGAAGCTTTCTTT. Amino acid sequence: CASSRATSGGTYTEAFF.

This rearrangement joins TRBV2 to TRBJ1-1; D gene ambiguous. V shed 8 bases and J shed 4 bases, with 14 bases lying between them. Per germline, CDR1 SNHLY and CDR2 FYNNEI. The length of the CDR3 is 13 residues. The CDR3 loop is CASSTLGGTEAFF. CDR3 nucleotides: TGTGCCAGCTCGACCCTAGGTGGCACTGAAGCTTTCTTT.

The chain uses TRBV12-3 or TRBV12-4 and TRBJ2-7, with D uncertain. Between the trimmed V and J ends, which lost 0 bases and 5 bases, there was a span of 8 bases. The CDR3 has 13 amino acids. The CDR3 sequence is CASSLARYHEQYF. In DNA, the CDR3 is TGTGCCAGCAGTTTAGCGCGTTACCACGAGCAGTACTTC.

J is TRBJ2-3 and V is TRBV25-1; TRBD1 matches at 8 bases. The CDR3 has 15 amino acids. Germline CDR1 and CDR2: MGHDK and SYGVNS. With 2 bases clipped from V and 0 bases from J, the junction kept 1 base outside the gene matches. The CDR3 DNA reads as TGTGCCAGCAGTGAACACAGGGGGAGCACAGATACGCAGTATTTT. Residues: CASSEHRGSTDTQYF.

The V call is TRBV18, the J call TRBJ2-3; 9 bases align to TRBD2. CDR3 length equals 18 residues. From germline, CDR1 is KGHSH and CDR2 LQKENI. The J segment lost 0 bases and the V segment lost 6 bases, leaving 13 bases of the junction unmatched. CDR3 coding DNA: TGTGCCAGCTCCCCCGGGGTAGCGGGGGTTTGGAGCACAGATACGCAGTATTTT. This codes for CASSPGVAGVWSTDTQYF.

In DNA, the CDR3 is TGTGCCAGCAGTTTACTTGGGGACAGGGGGATGAGACAGTTCTTC. Protein: CASSLLGDRGMRQFF. The J gene is TRBJ2-1, the V gene TRBV28; 11 positions agree with TRBD1. V shed 2 bases and J 13 bases; nucleotides not matched to a gene: 10. The CDR3 consists of 15 residues. CDR1 is MDHEN, CDR2 SYDVKM, per germline.

The chain uses TRBV9 and TRBJ2-3, with D maybe TRBD1 (6 bases). Trimming took off 3 bases at V and 14 bases at J, with 22 bases between the two ends. The CDR3 extends over 14 amino acids. Germline V gene sequence: CDR1 SGDLS, CDR2 YYNGEE. CDR3 DNA: TGTGCCAGCAGCGCAGTCCTACAGGGAACTCCCCCGTATTTT. It yields the protein CASSAVLQGTPPYF. Full variable domain (rest looked up from reference TRBV9 and TRBJ2-3): DSGVTQTPKHLITATGQRVTLRCSPRSGDLSVYWYQQSLDQGLQFLIQYYNGEERAKGNILERFSAQQFPDLHSELNLSSLELGDSALYFCASSAVLQGTPPYFGPGTRLTVL.

The genes are TRBV4-3 and TRBJ2-3; TRBD2 matches at 9 bases. V was clipped by 3 bases and J by 3 bases; unmatched bases: 7. Germline V lookup: CDR1 LGHNA, CDR2 YSLEER. CDR3 length equals 16 residues. The CDR3 DNA is TGCGCCAGCAGCCATATAGCGGGGGCCACAACAGATACGCAGTATTTT. It is translated as CASSHIAGATTDTQYF.

This clone was recorded a few times. The rearrangement links TRBV5-1 to TRBJ1-2, with TRBD1 identical over 7 bases. J gave up 7 bases and V 4 bases, and 7 bases lay outside the gene matches. CDR1 is SGHRS and CDR2 is YFSETQ in the germline V gene. The CDR3 contains 13 residues. The CDR3 loop reads CASSGTGEAGYTF. CDR3 sequence (DNA): TGCGCCAGCAGCGGTACAGGGGAGGCTGGCTACACCTTC.

In this sample, this clone turned up a few times. CDR3 in amino acids: CASSQELGQVLNEQFF. The CDR3 coding sequence is TGCGCCAGCAGCCAAGAATTAGGACAGGTCTTGAATGAGCAGTTCTTC. This chain uses TRBV4-3 with TRBJ2-1, with 7 bases fitting TRBD1. V lost 0 bases and J lost 7; bases outside the gene matches: 9. Germline V gene lookup returns CDR1 LGHNA and CDR2 YSLEER. The CDR3 is 16 residues long.

V usage is TRBV7-6 and J usage is TRBJ2-1; 9 bases are a match to TRBD2. Germline V CDR1 and CDR2: SGHVS, FNYEAQ. This CDR3 is built from 18 residues. The V gene end was trimmed by 5 bases and the J gene end by 7 bases; junction bases not matched to a gene: 18. The CDR3 protein is CASSPMGFSSGVKNEQFF. In nucleotides, the CDR3 is TGTGCCAGCAGCCCAATGGGGTTTTCTAGCGGGGTAAAGAATGAGCAGTTCTTC.

Regarding this clone: An end of the junction does not agree with germline; a read error may underlie this. The genes are TRBV11-2 and TRBJ1-2, with D uncertain. This CDR3 contains 13 residues. CDR1 is SGHAT and CDR2 is FQNNGV in the germline V gene. Written as DNA, the CDR3 is TGTGGCAGCACCGAGGTTCCAAATGATGGCTACACCTTC. It codes for CGSTEVPNDGYTF.

V usage is TRBV6-5 and J usage is TRBJ1-2; a weak D match, TRBD1 (6 bases). The CDR3 length is 12 residues. The ends were cut back, 6 bases at V and 7 bases at J, with 12 bases in the middle. Germline V gene lookup returns CDR1 MNHEY and CDR2 SVGAGI. CDR3 protein: CASSRDIGGYTF. Written as DNA, the CDR3 is TGTGCCAGCAGCAGGGACATTGGTGGCTACACCTTC.

The rearrangement joins TRBV6-9 to TRBJ2-2; 10 positions match TRBD1. The length of the CDR3 is 17 residues. Germline V gene sequence: CDR1 MNHGY, CDR2 SVAAGI. V lost 9 bases and J lost 5; bases outside the gene matches: 15. DNA of the CDR3: TGTGCCAGAACCGTGACAGGGGGCAATCTTGGGACCGGGGAGCTGTTTTTT. Translating it yields CARTVTGGNLGTGELFF.

V and J are TRBV11-2 and TRBJ2-1; 12 bases match TRBD2. CDR1 and CDR2 from the germline V gene are SGHAT and FQNNGV. The ends lost 4 bases at V and 1 base at J; junction bases unmatched: 11. The CDR3 covers 19 residues. The CDR3 sequence: CASSSRGLAGGRSYNEQFF. CDR3 coding DNA: TGTGCCAGCAGCTCTAGAGGGCTAGCGGGGGGGCGATCCTACAATGAGCAGTTCTTC. Looking up the rest from reference TRBV11-2 and TRBJ2-1 gives the full variable domain: EAGVAQSPRYKIIEKRQSVAFWCNPISGHATLYWYQQILGQGPKLLIQFQNNGVVDDSQLPKDRFSAERLKGVDSTLKIQPAKLEDSAVYLCASSSRGLAGGRSYNEQFFGPGTRLTVL.

The chain employs TRBV5-1 and TRBJ1-2; 7 bases map to TRBD1. Trimming took 0 bases from V and 0 from J; bases not matched to a gene: 8. The CDR3 contains 17 residues. Germline V lookup: CDR1 SGHRS, CDR2 YFSETQ. CDR3 nucleotides: TGCGCCAGCAGCTTGGGACAGGGAATCCTTACTAACTATGGCTACACCTTC. Translated, it gives CASSLGQGILTNYGYTF.

The J gene is TRBJ1-5, the V gene TRBV11-2; TRBD1 matches 8 bases. Germline CDR1 reads SGHAT; CDR2 reads FQNNGV. The V gene end was trimmed by 5 bases and the J gene end by 5 bases; junction bases not matched to a gene: 2. The CDR3 totals 13 residues. CDR3 nucleotides: TGTGCCAGCAGCCTGGACAGGGATCAGCCCCAGCATTTT. Translation gives CASSLDRDQPQHF.